This T cell receptor beta chain was observed in a study of blood T cell repertoires in COVID-19. Study information: Nucleic acid was either cDNA or gDNA, and it came from T cells, B-cell-depleted T cells, or PBMCs.

There are 17 residues in the CDR3. Germline CDR1 reads MDHEN; CDR2 reads SYDVKM. The V segment lost 6 bases and the J segment 7 bases; nucleotides outside the gene matches: 13. Original processing methods: By means of reference gene primer amplification, nucleated cell counts were estimated. Assay used: immunoSEQ multiplex PCR; TCRdb lists only in-frame clones, some missing. V and J calls and clone size are those listed in that table; D and trimming were worked out from the DNA. Here the sample spans over 300,000 clones, roughly 90% being singletons. This TCR was recovered from a man aged 35 to 55 with acute or convalescent COVID-19. The material sequenced was peripheral blood. V is TRBV28 and J is TRBJ1-5; TRBD1 matches 12 bases. CDR3 region: CASSQFGGTGGRQPQHF. The CDR3 DNA reads TGTGCCAGCAGCCAATTCGGTGGGACAGGGGGCAGGCAGCCCCAGCATTTT.